What follows is one T cell receptor beta chain and its context. Its target is not known. Generated by immunoSEQ multiplex PCR, the TCRdb table keeps only in-frame clones and is missing some. The table records tens of thousands of clones, about 90% of them present only once. The CDR3 extends over 14 amino acids. In germline, CDR1 is MDHEN, CDR2 SYDVKM. V was trimmed by 4 bases and J by 5 bases, leaving 13 bases between them. The data stem from a study of resident and recirculating memory T cells in vitiligo. As for the study in general: Samples were epidermis from two lesional and two nonlesional sites, plus PBMCs.

General observations from the study: Clonality differed among vitiligo lesions, with no unique dominant clone.

Patients had received no treatment within the previous three months. This sequence joins TRBV28 and TRBJ2-3; a possible D gene is TRBD2 (5 bases). Sequencing was done on a sample of blood. This TCR came from a male donor with vitiligo. The CDR3: CASSSPPLEDTQYF. The DNA for the CDR3 is TGTGCCAGCAGTTCTCCTCCACTAGAAGATACGCAGTATTTT.